This T cell receptor (beta chain) appears in the sequencing data of a study of response to subunit inactivated influenza vaccine. General observations from the study: The authors proposed limited new T cell recruitment per seasonal influenza vaccination.

TCRdb re-called the RT-PCR reads with MiXCR, one entry per CDR3 protein. Of about 480,000 distinct CDR3 sequences in the sample, 9.5% to 12% were seen once. This clonotype came up a few times. Its cognate antigen is unknown. The CDR3 has 13 amino acids. Trimming took off 5 bases at V and 6 bases at J, with 17 bases between the two ends. Per germline, CDR1 DFQATT and CDR2 SNEGSKA (reference sequence). The V call is TRBV20-1, the J call TRBJ2-7, with D perhaps matching TRBD2 (5 bases). This receptor was obtained from a man in his fifties or sixties who received an inactivated influenza vaccine. This specimen was PBMCs from blood, taken 40 to 50 days after vaccination. In DNA form, the CDR3 reads TGCAGTGCTCTAAGACCGCTAGCAAGCGAGCAGTACTTC. Translated, it gives CSALRPLASEQYF.